This T cell receptor (beta chain) originates from a study of sequential checkpoint blockade in melanoma (dated by TCRdb to between 2017 and 2020). As for the study more broadly: Patients were assigned by 1:1 randomization to either first-line nivolumab followed by ipilimumab (arm A) or ipilimumab followed by nivolumab (arm B). Maintenance nivolumab was given following each of the two trial sequences. General study outcomes and caveats: Validation of the response-prediction model combining TCR metrics and mutation burden is needed in larger, independent patient cohorts.

TCRbeta CDR3 regions were immunosequenced from genomic DNA with the immunoSEQ Assay. Before high-throughput sequencing, genomic DNA was amplified using bias-controlled multiplex PCR. On the study's bioinformatics: To quantify the absolute abundance of each unique TCRbeta CDR3 region, the sequences were collapsed and filtered. Clonality was defined as 1 minus Pielou's evenness and was calculated using productive rearrangements only. Clones with significantly greater frequencies in on-treatment versus baseline samples were identified using a previously published method. TCRdb holds this immuneACCESS table with in-frame rearrangements only. Some clones are missing; in checked studies, unresolved V genes explain under half, and the rest has no known cause. Clone size and the V and J calls come from that table; the DNA yielded D and trimming. This sample comprises tens of thousands of clones, roughly 89% of them detected only once. The ten largest account for around 10% of the sample.

Reading the label with the study, this specimen's treatment or condition is: randomized to nivolumab then ipilimumab (arm A) or the reverse (arm B). None of the trial patients had been given prior DNA-damaging chemotherapy. Live CD3+CD8+ cells negative for CD19 and CD56 were sorted from thawed PBMCs on a FACS Aria II flow cytometer. CheckMate 064, a randomized, open-label phase II trial of sequential checkpoint blockade, was the source of the samples, all of which came from patients with melanoma. Peripheral blood mononuclear cells were collected by leukapheresis, purified with Ficoll-Paque, and frozen in human serum with 10% DMSO. Immediately after sorting, the purity of the sorted blood CD3+CD8+ cells was confirmed to be >98%, and DNA was then extracted. The CDR3 holds 12 amino acids from the cysteine to the phenylalanine. The sequence is cut down to CDR3 DNA, 36 bases in frame from base 1. From a lookup of the germline V gene, CDR1 and CDR2 are SGDLS and YYNGEE. V loses 4 bases, J loses 0 bases, and the germline ends lie 5 bases apart.

Turning to this clone: The target of this receptor is not known. Nothing much larger sits one base from this clone, and base qualities are not available.

This receptor was taken from a human donor with melanoma. This sequence uses TRBV9 and TRBJ2-7, with no reliable assignment of the D segment. The input for sequencing was CD8+ T cells sorted from blood (inferred from file names), taken from a patient given nivolumab and ipilimumab in sequence. The encoded CDR3 is CASSTSSYEQYF. The bases read TGTGCCAGCAGCACAAGCTCCTACGAGCAGTACTTC.